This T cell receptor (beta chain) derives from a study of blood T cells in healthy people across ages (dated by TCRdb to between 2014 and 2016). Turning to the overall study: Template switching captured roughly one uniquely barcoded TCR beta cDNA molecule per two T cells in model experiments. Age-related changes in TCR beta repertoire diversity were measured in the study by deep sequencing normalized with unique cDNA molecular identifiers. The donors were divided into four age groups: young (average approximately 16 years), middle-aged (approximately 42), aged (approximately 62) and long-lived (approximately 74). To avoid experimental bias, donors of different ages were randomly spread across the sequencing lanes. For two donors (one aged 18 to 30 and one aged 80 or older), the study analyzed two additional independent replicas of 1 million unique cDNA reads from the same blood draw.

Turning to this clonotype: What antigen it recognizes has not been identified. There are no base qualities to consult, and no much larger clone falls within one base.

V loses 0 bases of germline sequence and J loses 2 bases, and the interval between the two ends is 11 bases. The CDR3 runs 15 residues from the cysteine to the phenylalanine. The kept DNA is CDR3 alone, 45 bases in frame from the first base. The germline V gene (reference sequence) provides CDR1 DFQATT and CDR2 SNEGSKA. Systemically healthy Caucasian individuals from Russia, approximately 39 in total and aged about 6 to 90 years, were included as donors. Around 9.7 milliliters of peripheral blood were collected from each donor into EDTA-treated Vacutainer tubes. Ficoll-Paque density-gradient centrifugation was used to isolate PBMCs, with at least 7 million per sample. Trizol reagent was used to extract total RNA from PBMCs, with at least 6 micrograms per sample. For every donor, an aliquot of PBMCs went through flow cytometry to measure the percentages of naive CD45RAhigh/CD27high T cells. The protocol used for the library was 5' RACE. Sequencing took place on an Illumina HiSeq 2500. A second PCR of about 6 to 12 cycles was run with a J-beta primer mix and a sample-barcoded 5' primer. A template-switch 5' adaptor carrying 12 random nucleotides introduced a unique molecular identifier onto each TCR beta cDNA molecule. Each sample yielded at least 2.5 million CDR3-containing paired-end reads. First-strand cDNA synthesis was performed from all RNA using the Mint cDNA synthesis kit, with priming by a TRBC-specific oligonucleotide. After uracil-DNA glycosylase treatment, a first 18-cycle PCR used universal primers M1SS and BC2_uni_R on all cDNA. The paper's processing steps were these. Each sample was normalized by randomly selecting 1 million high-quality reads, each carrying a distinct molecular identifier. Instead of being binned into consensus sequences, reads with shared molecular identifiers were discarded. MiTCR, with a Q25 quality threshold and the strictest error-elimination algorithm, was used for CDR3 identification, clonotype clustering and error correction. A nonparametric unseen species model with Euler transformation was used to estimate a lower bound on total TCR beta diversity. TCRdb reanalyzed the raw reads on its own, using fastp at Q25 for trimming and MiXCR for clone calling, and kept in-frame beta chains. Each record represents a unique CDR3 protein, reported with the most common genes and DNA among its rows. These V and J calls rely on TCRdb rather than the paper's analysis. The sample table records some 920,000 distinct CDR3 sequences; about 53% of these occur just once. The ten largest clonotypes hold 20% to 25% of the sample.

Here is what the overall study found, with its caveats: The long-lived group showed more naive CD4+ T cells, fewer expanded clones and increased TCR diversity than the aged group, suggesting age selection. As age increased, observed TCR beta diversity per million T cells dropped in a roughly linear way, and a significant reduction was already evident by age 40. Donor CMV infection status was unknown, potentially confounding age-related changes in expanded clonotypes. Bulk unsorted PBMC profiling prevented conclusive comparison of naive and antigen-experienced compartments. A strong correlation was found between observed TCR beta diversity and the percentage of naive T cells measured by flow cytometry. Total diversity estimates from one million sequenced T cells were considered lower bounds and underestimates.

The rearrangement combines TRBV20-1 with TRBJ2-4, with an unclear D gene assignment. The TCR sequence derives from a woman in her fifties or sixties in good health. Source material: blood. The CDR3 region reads CSARDPVGTKNIQYF. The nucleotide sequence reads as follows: TGCAGTGCTAGAGACCCCGTGGGTACCAAAAACATTCAGTACTTC.